These 17 T cell receptor beta chains were sequenced from one sample in a study of blood T cell repertoires in COVID-19. Method: immunoSEQ multiplex PCR; TCRdb's copy keeps in-frame clones and lacks some. There are approximately 400,000 clones in the sample; about 89% occur only once, and 0.7% to 0.95% lies in the top ten. Input material: PBMCs or T cells enriched from blood (not recorded which). These receptors originate from a woman aged 40 to 50 who had been exposed to COVID-19.

The chain recombines TRBV11-3 with TRBJ2-5; D possibly corresponds to TRBD2 (7 bases). Trimming removed 3 bases from V and 4 bases from J, with 18 bases in between. The germline V gene encodes CDR1 SGHNT and CDR2 YENEEA. The CDR3 spans 16 residues. CDR3 coding DNA: TGTGCCAGCAGCTTCGGGGGGCGGGAGTGGGGAGAGACCCAGTACTTC. Protein sequence: CASSFGGREWGETQYF.

This clone has only one observation. This chain joins TRBV30 and TRBJ1-1; unclear D gene. The V gene lost 0 bases and the J gene lost 0 bases, with 8 bases spanning the gap. Per germline, CDR1 GTSNPN and CDR2 SVGIG (reference sequence). This CDR3 spans 14 amino acids. The CDR3 DNA is TGTGCCTGGAGTGTTAAGCTTATGAACACTGAAGCTTTCTTT. It codes for CAWSVKLMNTEAFF.

V and J are TRBV6-5 and TRBJ1-5; D is unclear. The V end was cut by 4 bases, the J end by 2 bases, with 12 bases between. The CDR3 totals 15 residues. From germline, CDR1 is MNHEY and CDR2 SVGAGI. The CDR3 reads CASSSIPQGNQPQHF. As DNA, the CDR3 is TGTGCCAGCAGTTCCATCCCCCAGGGCAATCAGCCCCAGCATTTT.

The rearrangement joins TRBV6-5 to TRBJ1-2; 7 positions match TRBD1. V was clipped by 6 bases and J by 6 bases; unmatched bases: 10. Germline CDR1 reads MNHEY; CDR2 reads SVGAGI. This CDR3 contains 14 residues. CDR3 DNA sequence: TGTGCCAGCAGCCAACGACAGGGAGGCGATGGCTACACCTTC. It translates to CASSQRQGGDGYTF.

The chain joins TRBV4-3 to TRBJ1-4; no definite D call. Looked up from germline, CDR1 is LGHNA and CDR2 is YSLEER. The CDR3 totals 18 residues. V lost 0 bases to trimming and J lost 4 bases, with 18 bases between them. CDR3 loop: CASSQDRQAPALNEKLFF. The CDR3 DNA reads TGCGCCAGCAGCCAAGATAGGCAGGCCCCAGCTCTTAATGAAAAACTGTTTTTT.

The CDR3 sequence is CASSLAASYSNYGYTF. The CDR3 coding sequence is TGTGCCAGCAGCTTAGCCGCGTCGTATTCTAACTATGGCTACACCTTC. The chain links TRBV7-9 to TRBJ1-2; D gene ambiguous. The CDR3 runs to 16 residues. V was shortened by 0 bases and J by 0 bases, with 11 bases between the two germline ends. CDR1 is SEHNR and CDR2 is FQNEAQ in the germline V gene (reference sequence).

The chain uses TRBV10-3 and TRBJ2-3; TRBD1 matches at 9 bases. This CDR3 comprises 16 residues. The germline V gene has CDR1 ENHRY and CDR2 SYGVKD. After removal of 4 bases from V and 2 bases from J, the junction contained 7 bases not matched to a gene. The CDR3 region has the DNA TGTGCCATCAGTGGCCGGACAGGGGCCCCCACAGATACGCAGTATTTT. This gives the protein CAISGRTGAPTDTQYF.

The chain carries TRBV7-9 and TRBJ1-1; D possibly corresponds to TRBD1 (5 bases). The germline CDR1 and CDR2 sequences are SEHNR and FQNEAQ (reference sequence). This CDR3 comprises 14 residues. V lost 2 bases to trimming and J lost 3 bases, with 10 bases between them. As DNA, the CDR3 is TGTGCCAGCAGCTTACGGCAGGGTGACACTGAAGCTTTCTTT. Translation gives CASSLRQGDTEAFF.

This chain uses TRBV19 with TRBJ2-2; the D gene is possibly TRBD1 (6 bases). From germline, CDR1 is LNHDA and CDR2 SQIVND (reference sequence). Trimming took off 2 bases at V and 0 bases at J, with 13 bases between the two ends. The CDR3 runs to 17 residues. This CDR3 reads CASSIFTGLTNTGELFF. The CDR3 coding sequence is TGTGCCAGTAGTATATTTACAGGGCTGACGAACACCGGGGAGCTGTTTTTT.

This clone was found once. This chain uses TRBV12-5 with TRBJ2-2; tentatively, D is TRBD1 (5 bases). Germline CDR1 and CDR2: LGHNT and FRNRAP. V lost 7 bases to trimming and J lost 0 bases, with 9 bases between them. The CDR3 length is 14 residues. The CDR3 sequence is CASARAANTGELFF. CDR3 coding DNA: TGTGCTAGTGCCAGGGCTGCGAACACCGGGGAGCTGTTTTTT.

The rearrangement uses TRBV7-8 and TRBJ2-2; maybe TRBD2 (6 bases). Trimming stripped 8 bases from V and 8 bases from J, with 15 bases between. This CDR3 spans 13 amino acids. From germline, CDR1 is SGHVS and CDR2 FQNEAQ. The CDR3, as DNA: TGTGCCAGCGGTTTGGGGGGAATTGGGGAGCTGTTTTTT. It translates to CASGLGGIGELFF.

The V and J genes are TRBV10-1 and TRBJ2-2, with a weak D call TRBD1 (5 bases). V gave up 3 bases and J gave up 8 bases, with 13 bases separating them. Germline values: CDR1 WNHNN, CDR2 SYGVQD (reference sequence). The CDR3 contains 14 residues. CDR3 amino acids: CASSDGASRGELFF. CDR3 bases: TGCGCCAGCAGTGATGGGGCCTCTAGGGGGGAGCTGTTTTTT.

The chain has TRBV4-3 and TRBJ1-2, with D hard to call. CDR3 length equals 14 residues. Trimming took off 5 bases at V and 2 bases at J, with 12 bases between the two ends. Germline-derived CDR1 and CDR2 are LGHNA and YSLEER. For the CDR3, the DNA is TGCGCCAGCAGCTCCTCGGGATCCAACTATGGCTACACCTTC. As protein: CASSSSGSNYGYTF.

The chain recombines TRBV7-9 with TRBJ1-1, with TRBD1 as a possible D gene (5 bases). V was trimmed by 5 bases and J by 0 bases, leaving 22 bases between them. Germline assignment: CDR1 SEHNR and CDR2 FQNEAQ (reference sequence). This CDR3 has 18 amino acids. The CDR3 sequence: CASSPARGKGTLNTEAFF. The CDR3 region has the DNA TGTGCCAGCAGCCCCGCCCGGGGGAAGGGAACCCTGAACACTGAAGCTTTCTTT. Combining the CDR3 with reference TRBV7-9 and TRBJ1-1 gives the whole variable domain DTGVSQNPRHKITKRGQNVTFRCDPISEHNRLYWYRQTLGQGPEFLTYFQNEAQLEKSRLLSDRFSAERPKGSFSTLEIQRTEQGDSAMYLCASSPARGKGTLNTEAFFGQGTRLTVV.

The V call is TRBV6-4, the J call TRBJ2-1; a possible D gene is TRBD2 (5 bases). CDR3 size: 14 residues. Germline loops: CDR1 MRHNA, CDR2 SNTAGT. V was clipped by 0 bases and J by 10 bases, with 13 bases between them. The CDR3 loop is CASSDSYGVGEQFF. The CDR3 coding sequence is TGTGCCAGCAGTGACTCGTACGGGGTAGGGGAGCAGTTCTTC.

This chain uses TRBV5-6 with TRBJ1-5; 7 positions match TRBD1. The V segment lost 0 bases and the J segment 4 bases; nucleotides outside the gene matches: 4. From germline, CDR1 is SGHDT and CDR2 YYEEEE. The CDR3 runs 15 residues. The CDR3 nucleotides read TGTGCCAGCAGCTTGGGGGACAGACAAAATCAGCCCCAGCATTTT. The encoded protein is CASSLGDRQNQPQHF.

The V and J genes are TRBV7-2 and TRBJ1-5, with D perhaps TRBD1 (5 bases). CDR3 length equals 17 residues. CDR1 SGHTA and CDR2 FQGNSA come from the germline V gene. V lost 5 bases and J 2 bases, leaving 19 bases between the germline ends. Written as DNA, the CDR3 is TGTGCCAGCAGCCCGCTGATAGGGGCGCAGGGCAATCAGCCCCAGCATTTT. It encodes CASSPLIGAQGNQPQHF.